This note documents a single T cell receptor (beta chain) sequence. Its antigen is currently unknown. TCRdb called the reads again in MiXCR, with one record for every CDR3 protein. The repertoire holds under 850,000 distinct CDR3 sequences, with roughly a third as singletons. Germline CDR1 and CDR2: SNHLY and FYNNEI. Trimming stripped 6 bases from V and 5 bases from J, with 17 bases between. The CDR3 has 14 residues. These data are taken from a study of T cell repertoires in cytomegalovirus infection. Study as a whole: Shared public TCR beta signatures pointed to both CMV infection and a matching HLA type.

General study findings and limits: HLA-C-restricted CMV clonotypes gave the most frequent clonotype in two of eight donors. The study identified carriers of CMV plus the relevant HLA from cumulative public TCR beta family frequency.

The chain has TRBV2 and TRBJ2-7; D not certain. The sample here was cultured PBMCs, taken from culture after CMV antigen stimulation. This clonotype was obtained from a human donor in good health (CMV status not recorded). Some clones in this sample may be carry-over from other donors' samples. CDR3 sequence (DNA): TGTGCCAGCAGGGTTCGCAGAGCCAGAGACGAGCAGTACTTC. Amino acid sequence: CASRVRRARDEQYF. Supplemented by reference TRBV2 and TRBJ2-7, the full variable domain reads EPEVTQTPSHQVTQMGQEVILRCVPISNHLYFYWYRQILGQKVEFLVSFYNNEISEKSEIFDDQFSVERPDGSNFTLKIRSTKLEDSAMYFCASRVRRARDEQYFGPGTRLTVT.